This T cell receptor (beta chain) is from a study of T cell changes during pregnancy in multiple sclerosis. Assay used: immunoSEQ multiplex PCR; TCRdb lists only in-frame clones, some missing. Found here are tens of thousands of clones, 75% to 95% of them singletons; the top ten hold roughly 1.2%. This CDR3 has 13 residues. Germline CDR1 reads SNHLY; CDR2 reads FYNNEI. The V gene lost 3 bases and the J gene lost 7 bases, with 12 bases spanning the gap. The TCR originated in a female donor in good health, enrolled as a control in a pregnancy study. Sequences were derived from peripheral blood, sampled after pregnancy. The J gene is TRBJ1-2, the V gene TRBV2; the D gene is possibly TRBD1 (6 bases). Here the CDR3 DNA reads TGTGCCAGCAGTGAGAACACAGGGAGTGGCTACACCTTC. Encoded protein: CASSENTGSGYTF. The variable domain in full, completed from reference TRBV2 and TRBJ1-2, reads EPEVTQTPSHQVTQMGQEVILRCVPISNHLYFYWYRQILGQKVEFLVSFYNNEISEKSEIFDDQFSVERPDGSNFTLKIRSTKLEDSAMYFCASSENTGSGYTFGSGTRLTVV.